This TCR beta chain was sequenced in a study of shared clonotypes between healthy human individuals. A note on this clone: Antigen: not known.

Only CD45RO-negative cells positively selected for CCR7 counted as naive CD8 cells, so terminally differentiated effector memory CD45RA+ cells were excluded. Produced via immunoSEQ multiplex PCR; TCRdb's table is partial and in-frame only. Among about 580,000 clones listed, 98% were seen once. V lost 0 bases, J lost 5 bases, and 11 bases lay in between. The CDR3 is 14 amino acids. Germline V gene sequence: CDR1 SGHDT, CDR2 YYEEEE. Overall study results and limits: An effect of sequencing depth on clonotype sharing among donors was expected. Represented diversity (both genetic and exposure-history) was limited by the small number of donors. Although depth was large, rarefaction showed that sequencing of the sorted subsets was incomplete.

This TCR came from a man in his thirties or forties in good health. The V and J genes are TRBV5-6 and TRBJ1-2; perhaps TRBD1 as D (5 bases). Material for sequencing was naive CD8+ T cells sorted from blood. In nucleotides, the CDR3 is TGTGCCAGCAGCTTGGGAGGGACCACATATGGCTACACCTTC. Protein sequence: CASSLGGTTYGYTF.